The rows below give T cell receptor beta chains drawn from one sample of a study of blood T cells in healthy people across ages. TCRdb re-analysed the 5' RACE reads in MiXCR, keeping a single row per CDR3 protein. The table records 1,500,000 or so distinct CDR3 sequences, about 42% of them present only once. What was sequenced was blood. Source of these receptors: a woman younger than 30 in good health. The CDR3 runs from the conserved cysteine through the conserved F or W. D genes are given only for firm matches. A row's size may be missing; if present it is once, few, many or a size class.

TRBJ2-1 | - | TRBV20-1 | - | CSAMLREGSYNEQFF | TGCAGTGCTATGCTACGCGAGGGCTCCTACAATGAGCAGTTCTTC
TRBJ2-5 | TRBD2 | TRBV10-3 | - | CAISGGLAGIAETQYF | TGTGCCATCAGTGGGGGCCTAGCGGGGATCGCTGAGACCCAGTACTTC
TRBJ2-7 | - | TRBV5-1 | few | CASSFQQVYDEQYF | TGCGCCAGCAGCTTCCAACAGGTTTACGACGAGCAGTACTTC
TRBJ1-1 | - | TRBV4-1 | - | CASSQGNRADTEAFF | TGCGCCAGCAGCCAAGGTAACAGGGCAGACACTGAAGCTTTCTTT
TRBJ1-1 | TRBD1 | TRBV25-1 | - | CASSDWDRMNTEAFF | TGTGCCAGCAGTGATTGGGACAGGATGAACACTGAAGCTTTCTTT
TRBJ2-1 | - | TRBV27 | few | CASTNASSTMRGLLNEQFF | TGTGCCAGCACCAACGCGTCCTCGACGATGCGGGGCCTCCTCAATGAGCAGTTCTTC
TRBJ2-1 | TRBD2 | TRBV27 | - | CASSLRGGVNEQFF | TGTGCCAGCAGTTTACGGGGGGGCGTGAATGAGCAGTTCTTC
TRBJ1-4 | - | TRBV5-1 | - | CASSRLGAGDEKLFF | TGCGCCAGCAGCCGACTCGGGGCAGGGGATGAAAAACTGTTTTTT
TRBJ2-5 | TRBD2 | TRBV20-1 | - | CSANRLAVVSREQYF | TGCAGTGCAAATCGACTAGCGGTGGTGAGTCGGGAGCAGTACTTC
TRBJ2-1 | - | TRBV20-1 | few | CSARQGHSYNEQFF | TGCAGTGCTAGGCAGGGTCACTCCTACAATGAGCAGTTCTTC
TRBJ1-1 | - | TRBV24-1 | - | CATGTGLNTEAFF | TGTGCCACCGGAACAGGGTTGAACACTGAAGCTTTCTTT
TRBJ1-4 | - | TRBV14 | many | CASSRVRDEKLFF | TGTGCCAGCAGCCGCGTCCGGGATGAAAAACTGTTTTTT
TRBJ2-6 | - | TRBV24-1 | few | CATTGTGANVLTF | TGTGCCACCACAGGAACTGGGGCCAACGTCCTGACTTTC
TRBJ2-7 | - | TRBV28 | - | CASREQGTSYEQYF | TGTGCCAGCAGGGAACAGGGCACCTCCTACGAGCAGTACTTC
TRBJ2-7 | TRBD1 | TRBV7-2 | - | CASSLDRGTPPYEQYF | TGTGCCAGCAGCTTGGACAGGGGAACTCCCCCCTACGAGCAGTACTTC
TRBJ1-2 | - | TRBV4-3 | few | CASSQVYGDAGYTF | TGCGCCAGCAGCCAAGTTTATGGAGACGCCGGCTACACCTTC
TRBJ1-6 | - | TRBV4-3 | - | CASSQEEGSNSPLHF | TGCGCCAGCAGCCAAGAGGAGGGGAGTAATTCACCCCTCCACTTT
TRBJ2-3 | TRBD2 | TRBV5-1 | - | CASSRIVAGVPDTQYF | TGCGCCAGCAGCAGAATAGTAGCGGGAGTTCCAGATACGCAGTATTTT
TRBJ2-1 | TRBD2 | TRBV4-3 | - | CASSPVAGGPSYNEQFF | TGCGCCAGCAGCCCTGTTGCGGGAGGGCCTTCATACAATGAGCAGTTCTTC
TRBJ2-4 | TRBD2 | TRBV4-1 | few | CASSQPPGTSGQTPHRNIQYF | TGCGCCAGCAGCCAACCGCCAGGCACTAGCGGACAAACCCCCCATAGGAACATTCAGTACTTC
TRBJ2-7 | - | TRBV7-2 | - | CASRFPSSYEQYF | TGTGCCAGCAGATTTCCCAGCTCCTACGAGCAGTACTTC
TRBJ2-1 | - | TRBV6-2/TRBV6-3 | many | CASTKRESGRSRQFF | TGTGCCAGCACCAAAAGGGAGTCCGGCAGATCTCGTCAGTTCTTC
TRBJ2-7 | - | TRBV7-9 | - | CASSPEYSYEQYF | TGTGCCAGCAGCCCAGAGTACAGCTACGAGCAGTACTTC
TRBJ2-7 | TRBD2 | TRBV7-8 | many | CASSLGGGGYEQYF | TGTGCCAGCAGCTTAGGTGGCGGGGGTTACGAGCAGTACTTC
TRBJ1-4 | - | TRBV12-3/TRBV12-4 | - | CASSLESSTNEKLFF | TGTGCCAGCAGTTTGGAGAGTTCAACTAATGAAAAACTGTTTTTT
TRBJ1-2 | TRBD1 | TRBV20-1 | - | CSAYSIDREAYYGYTF | TGCAGTGCGTACTCCATCGACAGGGAGGCTTACTATGGCTACACCTTC
TRBJ1-1 | - | TRBV29-1 | - | CSVWARGTEAFF | TGCAGCGTTTGGGCGAGAGGCACTGAAGCTTTCTTT
TRBJ2-2 | TRBD2 | TRBV28 | - | CASSTLRTSGTTGELFF | TGTGCCAGCAGCACCCTAAGGACTAGCGGGACCACCGGGGAGCTGTTTTTT
TRBJ2-1 | - | TRBV4-3 | few | CASSQTSTGLGSRTSYNEQFF | TGCGCCAGCAGCCAAACCTCTACCGGGCTGGGGTCTAGAACCTCCTACAATGAGCAGTTCTTC
TRBJ1-2 | - | TRBV12-3/TRBV12-4 | - | CASSVTPERGYGYTF | TGTGCCAGCAGTGTAACACCTGAGCGTGGCTATGGCTACACCTTC
TRBJ1-2 | - | TRBV29-1 | - | CSVERGVGYTF | TGCAGCGTTGAACGGGGAGTAGGCTACACCTTC
TRBJ2-1 | TRBD2 | TRBV7-3 | few | CASSLALADYNEQFF | TGTGCCAGCAGCTTAGCACTAGCGGATTACAATGAGCAGTTCTTC
TRBJ2-7 | TRBD2 | TRBV27 | - | CASRSGLGSGPYEQYF | TGTGCCAGCCGATCGGGACTAGGTTCTGGACCTTACGAGCAGTACTTC
TRBJ1-6 | - | TRBV12-3/TRBV12-4 | - | CASRVTGANSPLHF | TGTGCCAGCAGGGTGACAGGTGCGAATTCACCCCTCCACTTT
TRBJ1-2 | - | TRBV6-6 | many | CASSNTATVYGYTF | TGTGCCAGCAGTAATACAGCGACGGTGTATGGCTACACCTTC
TRBJ2-7 | TRBD1 | TRBV29-1 | - | CSVDPSWNRGSYNEQYF | TGCAGCGTTGACCCATCCTGGAACAGGGGGTCCTACAATGAGCAGTACTTC
TRBJ2-1 | - | TRBV4-1 | few | CASSQAPRDGAYYNEQFF | TGCGCCAGCAGCCAAGCCCCCCGGGATGGGGCGTATTACAATGAGCAGTTCTTC
TRBJ2-3 | - | TRBV20-1 | few | CSARALESGIISDTQYF | TGCAGTGCTAGAGCCCTTGAAAGCGGAATTATCTCAGATACGCAGTATTTT
TRBJ1-1 | TRBD1 | TRBV25-1 | - | CANTRDRGNTEAFF | TGTGCCAACACCCGGGACAGGGGGAACACTGAAGCTTTCTTT
TRBJ2-1 | - | TRBV27 | - | CASSLLGYSYNEQFF | TGTGCCAGCAGTTTATTGGGGTATTCCTACAATGAGCAGTTCTTC
TRBJ2-1 | - | TRBV2 | - | CASSRDANEQFF | TGTGCCAGCAGTAGGGACGCCAATGAGCAGTTCTTC
TRBJ1-5 | - | TRBV20-1 | few | CSARGQTFSNQPQHF | TGCAGTGCCCGAGGACAGACTTTTAGCAATCAGCCCCAGCATTTT
TRBJ2-1 | TRBD2 | TRBV20-1 | - | CSARDHATSGGTRYNEQFF | TGCAGTGCTAGAGATCACGCGACTAGCGGGGGTACTCGCTACAATGAGCAGTTCTTC